Listed below are T cell receptor beta chains from one sample, sequenced in a study of read filtering for tumor transcriptome and immune sequencing. Each CDR3 protein gets one entry after TCRdb re-called the reads with MiXCR. The table has roughly 93,000 distinct CDR3 sequences, roughly 21% seen once. The sequenced sample was a population of CD138-negative cells sorted from bone marrow. These receptors were obtained from a donor aged 40 or over with multiple myeloma. Both conserved end residues are part of each CDR3. The D gene is left open where the match is weak. Only some rows state a clone size, as once, few, many or a class for expanded clones.

CDR3 protein: CASSPGGGFEFF; CDR3 DNA: TGTGCCAGCTCACCGGGGGGAGGCTTTGAGTTCTTC; clone size: medium-sized; D gene: -; CDR3 length: 12; V gene: TRBV18; J gene: TRBJ2-1
CDR3 protein: CASSGYNEQFF; CDR3 DNA: TGTGCCAGCAGTGGTTACAATGAGCAGTTCTTC; clone size: many; D gene: -; CDR3 length: 11; V gene: TRBV2; J gene: TRBJ2-1
CDR3 protein: CATSETGGASYNEQFF; CDR3 DNA: TGTGCCACCAGTGAGACAGGGGGCGCGTCCTACAATGAGCAGTTCTTC; clone size: many; D gene: TRBD1; CDR3 length: 16; V gene: TRBV24-1; J gene: TRBJ2-1
CDR3 protein: CASSPPGRAAEAFF; CDR3 DNA: TGTGCCAGCTCACCACCGGGCAGGGCGGCTGAAGCTTTCTTT; clone size: -; D gene: -; CDR3 length: 14; V gene: TRBV18; J gene: TRBJ1-1
CDR3 protein: CSVGKGQGTEAFF; CDR3 DNA: TGCAGCGTTGGGAAGGGACAGGGGACTGAAGCTTTCTTT; clone size: many; D gene: TRBD1; CDR3 length: 13; V gene: TRBV29-1; J gene: TRBJ1-1
CDR3 protein: CSARVLNTEAFF; CDR3 DNA: TGCAGTGCTAGAGTTTTGAACACTGAAGCTTTCTTT; clone size: many; D gene: -; CDR3 length: 12; V gene: TRBV20-1; J gene: TRBJ1-1
CDR3 protein: CASTPTDTQYF; CDR3 DNA: TGTGCCAGCACCCCCACAGATACGCAGTATTTT; clone size: -; D gene: -; CDR3 length: 11; V gene: TRBV2; J gene: TRBJ2-3
CDR3 protein: CASSPQGGRNTEAFF; CDR3 DNA: TGTGCCAGCAGCCCTCAGGGGGGGAGGAACACTGAAGCTTTCTTT; clone size: -; D gene: TRBD1; CDR3 length: 15; V gene: TRBV28; J gene: TRBJ1-1
CDR3 protein: CASSGQGIAFF; CDR3 DNA: TGTGCCAGCAGTGGTCAGGGGATAGCTTTCTTT; clone size: many; D gene: -; CDR3 length: 11; V gene: TRBV2; J gene: TRBJ1-1
CDR3 protein: CASSSYWDRTDTQYF; CDR3 DNA: TGTGCCAGCAGCTCCTACTGGGACCGCACAGATACGCAGTATTTT; clone size: many; D gene: -; CDR3 length: 15; V gene: TRBV7-9; J gene: TRBJ2-3
CDR3 protein: CASSLSGLALDTQYF; CDR3 DNA: TGTGCCAGCAGCTTATCAGGGCTAGCCTTAGATACGCAGTATTTT; clone size: few; D gene: -; CDR3 length: 15; V gene: TRBV7-9; J gene: TRBJ2-3
CDR3 protein: CAWRTDLRTAFF; CDR3 DNA: TGTGCCTGGAGGACCGATCTTAGGACAGCTTTCTTT; clone size: few; D gene: -; CDR3 length: 12; V gene: TRBV30; J gene: TRBJ1-1
CDR3 protein: CASSMASTDTQYF; CDR3 DNA: TGTGCCAGTAGTATGGCTAGCACAGATACGCAGTATTTT; clone size: few; D gene: -; CDR3 length: 13; V gene: TRBV19; J gene: TRBJ2-3
CDR3 protein: CASSRPPPYTEAFF; CDR3 DNA: TGTGCCAGCAGTAGGCCCCCCCCCTACACTGAAGCTTTCTTT; clone size: many; D gene: -; CDR3 length: 14; V gene: TRBV2; J gene: TRBJ1-1
CDR3 protein: CASSSRGNTEAFF; CDR3 DNA: TGTGCCAGCAGCTCCAGGGGGAACACTGAAGCTTTCTTT; clone size: many; D gene: -; CDR3 length: 13; V gene: TRBV7-8; J gene: TRBJ1-1